Listed below are T cell receptor beta chains from one sample, sequenced in a study of glioma-infiltrating T cells. TCRdb independently ran MiXCR on the multiplex PCR reads; one entry per CDR3 protein. The sample lists around 120,000 distinct CDR3 sequences; approximately 26% were seen once. The sample taken for sequencing was glioma tissue, nonneoplastic brain tissue, or PBMCs (not recorded which). The receptor set was obtained from a human donor with low-grade glioma or glioblastoma, undergoing nonglioma brain surgery, or in good health (not recorded which). Each CDR3 is given with its conserved first and last residue. A D gene is named only where the DNA matches it firmly. The size field is filled for only some rows; it gives once, few, many or a size class.

>TRBV3-1|TRBJ2-5|many|.
CASSQGGAKSETQYF
TGTGCCAGCAGCCAAGGGGGGGCCAAGTCAGAGACCCAGTACTTC
>TRBV6-1|TRBJ2-1|many|.
CASIRARDSYNEQFF
TGTGCCAGCATCCGAGCCCGCGACTCCTACAATGAGCAGTTCTTC
>TRBV6-1|TRBJ1-2|.|.
CASSADGGNYGYTF
TGTGCCAGCAGTGCGGACGGGGGGAACTATGGCTACACCTTC
>TRBV20-1|TRBJ1-2|.|TRBD1
CSAAGTVYGYTF
TGCAGTGCTGCCGGGACAGTCTATGGCTACACCTTC
>TRBV20-1|TRBJ2-1|few|.
CSARDQRVVQFF
TGCAGTGCTAGAGATCAGAGGGTGGTGCAGTTCTTC
>TRBV6-6|TRBJ1-2|few|.
CASSYARDGYGYTF
TGTGCCAGCAGTTACGCCAGGGATGGCTATGGCTACACCTTC
>TRBV3-1|TRBJ1-1|few|TRBD1
CASSYGTGEAFF
TGTGCCAGCAGCTACGGGACAGGCGAAGCTTTCTTT
>TRBV13|TRBJ1-1|.|TRBD1
CASSLEVMGQGADTEAFF
TGTGCCAGCAGCTTAGAAGTTATGGGACAGGGGGCAGACACTGAAGCTTTCTTT
>TRBV24-1|TRBJ2-1|.|.
CATSDPGADNEEQFF
TGTGCCACCAGTGATCCTGGGGCGGACAACGAAGAGCAGTTCTTC
>TRBV20-1|TRBJ2-1|.|.
CSASSLLRTTNEQFF
TGCAGTGCTAGTAGTCTTTTGCGGACAACCAATGAGCAGTTCTTC
>TRBV28|TRBJ1-1|many|TRBD1
CASSTGQGRAFF
TGTGCCAGCAGCACCGGACAGGGGCGCGCTTTCTTT
>TRBV7-2|TRBJ2-1|many|.
CASSSDSPYNEQFF
TGTGCCAGCAGCTCGGACTCCCCCTACAATGAGCAGTTCTTC
>TRBV28|TRBJ2-3|many|.
CASRGKGHHEDTQYF
TGTGCCTCCCGAGGGAAGGGACACCATGAGGATACGCAGTATTTT
>TRBV27|TRBJ2-5|many|.
CASSFRGRGQETQYF
TGTGCCAGCAGTTTCCGGGGTCGCGGCCAAGAGACCCAGTACTTC
>TRBV7-9|TRBJ2-3|.|.
CASTQGSTDTQYF
TGTGCCAGCACTCAGGGTAGCACAGATACGCAGTATTTT
>TRBV12-3/TRBV12-4|TRBJ2-1|many|TRBD1
CATHRTGNRNEQFF
TGTGCCACCCATCGGACAGGGAATAGGAATGAGCAGTTCTTC
>TRBV2|TRBJ1-5|many|TRBD1
CASMKTGEGNQPQHF
TGTGCCAGCATGAAGACAGGGGAAGGCAATCAGCCCCAGCATTTT
>TRBV19|TRBJ2-1|.|.
CASSVGQGITFF
.
>TRBV11-1|TRBJ1-5|few|.
CASSLGQSQPQHF
TGTGCCAGCAGCTTAGGTCAAAGTCAGCCCCAGCATTTT
>TRBV2|TRBJ1-1|few|.
CASSPDRHTEAFF
TGTGCCAGCAGCCCTGACAGGCACACTGAAGCTTTCTTT
>TRBV11-2|TRBJ2-3|many|.
CASSPDRQDTDTQYF
TGTGCCAGCAGCCCGGACAGACAAGACACAGATACGCAGTATTTT
>TRBV10-3|TRBJ1-1|many|.
CAISESMLNTEAFF
TGTGCCATCAGTGAGTCGATGTTGAACACTGAAGCTTTCTTT
>TRBV24-1|TRBJ2-3|.|.
CATSATGIVADTQYF
TGTGCCACCAGTGCAACGGGGATTGTCGCAGATACGCAGTATTTT
>TRBV19|TRBJ1-1|.|TRBD1
CASSFDRGTEAFF
TGTGCCAGTAGTTTTGACAGGGGGACTGAAGCTTTCTTT
>TRBV6-1|TRBJ1-1|few|.
CASSEVSAPKGTEAFF
TGTGCCAGCAGTGAAGTGTCGGCCCCTAAGGGCACTGAAGCTTTCTTT
>TRBV20-1|TRBJ1-3|.|.
CSAKGADRNSGNTIYF
TGCAGTGCTAAAGGTGCAGACAGGAACTCTGGAAACACCATATATTTT